The 8 T cell receptor beta chains below come from one sample, sequenced in a study of T cell responses to AZD1222 COVID-19 vaccine. Measured with immunoSEQ multiplex PCR; TCRdb has only the in-frame clones, and not every one. The sample shows roughly 100,000 clones, roughly 90% of them seen only once. The specimen comprised peripheral blood, sampled on day 0 of AZD1222 vaccination. These receptors all come from an adult in good health.

V is TRBV25-1 and J is TRBJ1-6; perhaps TRBD1 as D (5 bases). CDR1 MGHDK and CDR2 SYGVNS come from the germline V gene. The V end lost 4 bases, the J end lost 0 bases, and 13 bases lay between the germline ends. This CDR3 is 17 amino acids long. The CDR3 here is CASSAGGGSSYNSPLHF. The CDR3 DNA is TGTGCCAGCAGTGCAGGCGGGGGGAGCTCCTATAATTCACCCCTCCACTTT.

Details on this clone: Compared with germline, one end of the junction differs, possibly owing to a read error. The CDR3: CASSLAVGSYNEQFF. In DNA, the CDR3 is TGTGCTAGCAGCTTAGCTGTGGGTTCCTACAATGAGCAGTTCTTC. The chain uses TRBV7-7 and TRBJ2-1, with D unresolved. This CDR3 is 15 amino acids long. Germline V gene sequence: CDR1 SSHAT, CDR2 FNYEAQ (reference sequence).

The chain recombines TRBV12-3 or TRBV12-4 with TRBJ1-2; D gene unclear. The length of the CDR3 is 13 residues. The V and J ends lost 8 bases and 8 bases respectively, with 18 bases between them. The CDR3 region has the DNA TGTGCCAGCTCCGAAAGTAGGAATATGGGCTACACCTTC. This gives the protein CASSESRNMGYTF.

The chain combines TRBV5-6 with TRBJ2-1, with a possible D match to TRBD2 (6 bases). The CDR3 length is 17 residues. The V gene's germline CDR1 is SGHDT and CDR2 YYEEEE. V dropped 3 bases and J dropped 2 bases, with 18 bases sitting between them. CDR3 sequence: CASSSTGTGRPYNEQFF. CDR3 DNA: TGTGCCAGCAGCTCTACCGGGACTGGGAGACCCTACAATGAGCAGTTCTTC. The full variable domain, in which reference TRBV5-6 and TRBJ2-1 provide the parts outside the CDR3, is DAGVTQSPTHLIKTRGQQVTLRCSPKSGHDTVSWYQQALGQGPQFIFQYYEEEERQRGNFPDRFSGHQFPNYSSELNVNALLLGDSALYLCASSSTGTGRPYNEQFFGPGTRLTVL.

This clone has just a few counts. The rearrangement uses TRBV11-2 and TRBJ2-4; D is possibly TRBD1 (5 bases). The length of the CDR3 is 17 residues. V shed 0 bases and J shed 6 bases, with 18 bases lying between them. Germline V lookup: CDR1 SGHAT, CDR2 FQNNGV. CDR3: CASSLDQALIQGNIQYF. CDR3 coding DNA: TGTGCCAGCAGCTTAGATCAGGCACTTATCCAGGGAAACATTCAGTACTTC. The complete variable domain, with remaining parts taken from reference TRBV11-2 and TRBJ2-4, reads EAGVAQSPRYKIIEKRQSVAFWCNPISGHATLYWYQQILGQGPKLLIQFQNNGVVDDSQLPKDRFSAERLKGVDSTLKIQPAKLEDSAVYLCASSLDQALIQGNIQYFGAGTRLSVL.

This sequence joins TRBV5-8 and TRBJ1-5; D gene unclear. The germline V gene encodes CDR1 SGHTS and CDR2 YDEGEE. V was trimmed by 4 bases and J by 4 bases, leaving 12 bases between them. The CDR3 consists of 14 residues. CDR3 protein: CASSHGPSNQPQHF. For the CDR3, the DNA is TGTGCCAGCAGCCACGGACCCTCAAATCAGCCCCAGCATTTT.

The chain combines TRBV7-8 with TRBJ2-7; D gene uncertain. The length of the CDR3 is 13 residues. Germline-derived CDR1 and CDR2 are SGHVS and FQNEAQ. Trimming removed 1 base from V and 4 bases from J, with 8 bases in between. The CDR3 region is CASSLGLVYEQYF. DNA of the CDR3: TGTGCCAGCAGCTTAGGTCTAGTTTACGAGCAGTACTTC.

This clone was picked up one time. The rearrangement joins TRBV5-6 to TRBJ1-2; tentative D call: TRBD1 (5 bases). V lost 1 base, J lost 3 bases, and 10 bases lay in between. The CDR3 loop spans 14 amino acids. Germline loops: CDR1 SGHDT, CDR2 YYEEEE. CDR3 residues: CASSLQSGHYGYTF. The CDR3 DNA is TGTGCCAGCAGCTTGCAGTCAGGGCACTATGGCTACACCTTC. The variable domain in full, completed from reference TRBV5-6 and TRBJ1-2, reads DAGVTQSPTHLIKTRGQQVTLRCSPKSGHDTVSWYQQALGQGPQFIFQYYEEEERQRGNFPDRFSGHQFPNYSSELNVNALLLGDSALYLCASSLQSGHYGYTFGSGTRLTVV.